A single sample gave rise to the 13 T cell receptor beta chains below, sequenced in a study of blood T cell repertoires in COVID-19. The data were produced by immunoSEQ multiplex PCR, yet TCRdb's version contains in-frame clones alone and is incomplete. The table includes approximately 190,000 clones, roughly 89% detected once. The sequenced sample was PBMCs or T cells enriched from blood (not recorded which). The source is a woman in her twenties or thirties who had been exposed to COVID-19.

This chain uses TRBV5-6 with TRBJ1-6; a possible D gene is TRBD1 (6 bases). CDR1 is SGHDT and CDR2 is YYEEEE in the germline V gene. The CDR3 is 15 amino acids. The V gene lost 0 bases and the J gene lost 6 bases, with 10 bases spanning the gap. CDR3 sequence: CASSLVDRVNSPLHF. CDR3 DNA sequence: TGTGCCAGCAGCTTGGTGGACAGAGTTAATTCACCCCTCCACTTT.

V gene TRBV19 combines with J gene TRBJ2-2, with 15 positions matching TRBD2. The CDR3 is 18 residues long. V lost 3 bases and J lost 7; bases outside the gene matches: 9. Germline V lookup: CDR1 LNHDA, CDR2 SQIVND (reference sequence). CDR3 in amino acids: CASSIPSGLAGGVGELFF. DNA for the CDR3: TGTGCCAGTAGTATCCCCTCAGGACTAGCGGGGGGGGTCGGGGAGCTGTTTTTT. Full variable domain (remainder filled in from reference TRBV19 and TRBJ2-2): DGGITQSPKYLFRKEGQNVTLSCEQNLNHDAMYWYRQDPGQGLRLIYYSQIVNDFQKGDIAEGYSVSREKKESFPLTVTSAQKNPTAFYLCASSIPSGLAGGVGELFFGEGSRLTVL.

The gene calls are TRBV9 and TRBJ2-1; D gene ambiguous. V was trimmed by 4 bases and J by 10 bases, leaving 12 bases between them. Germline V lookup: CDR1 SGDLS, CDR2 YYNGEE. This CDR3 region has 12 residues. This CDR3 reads CASSTASREQFF. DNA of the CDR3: TGTGCCAGCAGCACTGCTTCTAGGGAGCAGTTCTTC.

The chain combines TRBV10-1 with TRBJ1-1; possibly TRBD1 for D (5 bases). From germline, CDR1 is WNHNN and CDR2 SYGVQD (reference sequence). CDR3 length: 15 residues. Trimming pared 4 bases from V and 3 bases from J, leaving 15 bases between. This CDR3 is CASSGGRVLDTEAFF. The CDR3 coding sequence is TGCGCCAGCAGTGGGGGCAGGGTGTTGGACACTGAAGCTTTCTTT.

The CDR3 protein is CASSQQANTEAFF. CDR3 DNA: TGCGCCAGCAGCCAACAGGCAAACACTGAAGCTTTCTTT. This chain joins TRBV4-1 and TRBJ1-1; no clear D. The V gene's germline CDR1 is MGHRA and CDR2 YSYEKL. The CDR3 totals 13 residues. Deletions cut 2 bases from V and 2 bases from J, with 6 bases between.

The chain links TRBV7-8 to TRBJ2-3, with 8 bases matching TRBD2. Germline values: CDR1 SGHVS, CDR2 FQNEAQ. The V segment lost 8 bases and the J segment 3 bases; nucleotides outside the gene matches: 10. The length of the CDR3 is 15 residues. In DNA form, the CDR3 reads TGTGCCAGCGGATCCCCCCCGGGGGGGACAGATACGCAGTATTTT. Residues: CASGSPPGGTDTQYF. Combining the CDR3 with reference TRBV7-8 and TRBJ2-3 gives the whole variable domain GAGVSQSPRYKVAKRGQDVALRCDPISGHVSLFWYQQALGQGPEFLTYFQNEAQLDKSGLPSDRFFAERPEGSVSTLKIQRTQQEDSAVYLCASGSPPGGTDTQYFGPGTRLTVL.

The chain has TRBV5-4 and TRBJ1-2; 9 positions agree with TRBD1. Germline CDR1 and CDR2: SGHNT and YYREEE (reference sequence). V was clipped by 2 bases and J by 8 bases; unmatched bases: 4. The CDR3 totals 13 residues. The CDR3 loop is CASSFRDRDGYTF. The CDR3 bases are TGTGCCAGCAGCTTTCGGGACAGGGACGGCTACACCTTC.

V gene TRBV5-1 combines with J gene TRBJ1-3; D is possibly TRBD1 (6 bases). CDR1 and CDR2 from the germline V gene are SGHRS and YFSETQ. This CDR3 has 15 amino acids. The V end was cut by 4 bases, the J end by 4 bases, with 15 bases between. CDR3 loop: CASSENAGAGNTIYF. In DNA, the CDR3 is TGCGCCAGCAGCGAGAACGCAGGGGCGGGAAACACCATATATTTT.

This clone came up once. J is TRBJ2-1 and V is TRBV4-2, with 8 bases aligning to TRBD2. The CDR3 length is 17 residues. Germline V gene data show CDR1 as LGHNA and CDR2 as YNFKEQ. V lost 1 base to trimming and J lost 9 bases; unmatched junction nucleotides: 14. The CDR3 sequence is CASSQGSGGHLQSEQFF. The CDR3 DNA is TGTGCCAGCAGCCAAGGCAGCGGGGGCCACCTACAAAGTGAGCAGTTCTTC.

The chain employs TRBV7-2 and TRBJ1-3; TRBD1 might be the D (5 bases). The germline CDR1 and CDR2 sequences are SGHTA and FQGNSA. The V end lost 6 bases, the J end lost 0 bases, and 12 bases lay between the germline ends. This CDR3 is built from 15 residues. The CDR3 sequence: CASSPRQSSGNTIYF. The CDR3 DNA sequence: TGTGCCAGCAGTCCCCGACAGAGCTCTGGAAACACCATATATTTT.

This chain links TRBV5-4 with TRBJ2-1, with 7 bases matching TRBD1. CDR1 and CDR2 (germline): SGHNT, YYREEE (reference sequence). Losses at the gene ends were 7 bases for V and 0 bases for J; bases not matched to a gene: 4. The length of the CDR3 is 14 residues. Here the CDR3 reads CASGTASSYNEQFF. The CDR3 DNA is TGTGCCAGCGGGACAGCCAGCTCCTACAATGAGCAGTTCTTC.

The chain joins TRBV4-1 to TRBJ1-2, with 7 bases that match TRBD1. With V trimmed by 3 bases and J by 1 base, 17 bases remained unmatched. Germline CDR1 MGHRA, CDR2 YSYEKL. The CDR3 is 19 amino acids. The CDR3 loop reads CASSHQGGTDDTFNYGYTF. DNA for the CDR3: TGCGCCAGCAGCCACCAAGGAGGGACAGACGACACTTTTAACTATGGCTACACCTTC.

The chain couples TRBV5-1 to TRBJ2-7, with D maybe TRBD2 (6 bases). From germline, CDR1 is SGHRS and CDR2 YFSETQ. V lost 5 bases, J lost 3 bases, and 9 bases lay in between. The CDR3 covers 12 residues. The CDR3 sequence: CASRRENYEQYF. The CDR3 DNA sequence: TGCGCCAGCAGGCGGGAAAACTACGAGCAGTACTTC. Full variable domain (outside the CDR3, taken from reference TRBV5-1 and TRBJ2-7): KAGVTQTPRYLIKTRGQQVTLSCSPISGHRSVSWYQQTPGQGLQFLFEYFSETQRNKGNFPGRFSGRQFSNSRSEMNVSTLELGDSALYLCASRRENYEQYFGPGTRLTVT.